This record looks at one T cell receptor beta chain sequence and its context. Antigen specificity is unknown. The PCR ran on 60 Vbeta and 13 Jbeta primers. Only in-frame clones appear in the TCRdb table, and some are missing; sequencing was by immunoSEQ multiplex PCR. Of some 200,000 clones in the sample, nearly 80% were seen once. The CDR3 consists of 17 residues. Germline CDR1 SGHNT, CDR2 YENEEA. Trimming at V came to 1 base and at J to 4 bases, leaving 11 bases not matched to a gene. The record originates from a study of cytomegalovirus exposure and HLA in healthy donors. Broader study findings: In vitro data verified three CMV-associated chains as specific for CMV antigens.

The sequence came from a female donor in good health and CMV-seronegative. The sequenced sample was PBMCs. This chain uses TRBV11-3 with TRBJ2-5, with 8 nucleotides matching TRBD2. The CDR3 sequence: CASSLAPRTSRGETQYF. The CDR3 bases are TGTGCCAGCAGCTTAGCCCCCCGGACTAGCCGGGGAGAGACCCAGTACTTC.